This TCR beta chain stems from a study of vaccination and CD4 T cells after COVID-19. Study information: As control conditions, cultures were given either a CEFX pool serving as positive control, an HIV-1 Nef pool, or no peptide at all.

The treatment denotes: roughly 11-day PBMC culture with coronavirus spike peptide pools or control peptides (ViraFEST assay). The Oncomine TCR Beta short-read assay sequenced DNA from cultured CD4+ T cells. Genomic DNA was isolated from CD4+ T cells that had been cultured. TCRdb fed the PCR reads into MiXCR, producing one record per CDR3 protein. The sample yields 13,000 or so distinct CDR3 sequences, approximately 51% seen once. There are 15 residues in the CDR3. Germline CDR1 LNHNV, CDR2 YYDKDF (reference sequence). Trimming cost V 5 bases and J 5 bases, with 16 bases left between them. Whole-study findings and limits: Convalescent patients showed a median about 86% of reactive clones that were seen only post-vaccination. Median reactive clonotypes, those recognizing SARS-CoV-2, rose from around 21 to 38, not significantly.

Regarding this clonotype: The antigen is undetermined.

The sequence was collected from a human donor with COVID-19. The sample consisted of cultured CD4+ T cells from blood, taken after SARS-CoV-2 vaccination. This chain uses TRBV15 with TRBJ2-1; maybe TRBD1 (6 bases). The CDR3 region has the DNA TGTGCCACCAGCCCCATGAGGGGGAACAACAATGAGCAGTTCTTC. This encodes CATSPMRGNNNEQFF.